The clone carrying this TCR beta chain was seen a handful of times. Its antigen is currently unknown. Unique molecular identifiers tagged the TCR beta cDNA libraries. A population of about 0.85 to 11 million T cells gave rise to roughly 490,000 cDNA molecules. A single record per CDR3 protein comes from TCRdb applying MiXCR to the PCR reads. The sample includes about 570,000 distinct CDR3 sequences, around 31% of them seen just once. The sample originates from a study of post-analysis software for immune sequencing data. Study-level information: Secondary progressive, relapsing-remitting and progressive-relapsing multiple sclerosis were among the included disease courses.

Trimming took 4 bases from V and 1 from J; bases not matched to a gene: 5. The CDR3 has 17 residues. Germline CDR1 SGHDN, CDR2 FVKESK. General study findings and limits: In patients, TRBV5-6, TRBV5-1 and TRBV20-1 belonged to roughly five TRBV segments found more frequently than in controls. Batch-mates among the samples co-clustered strongly by F measure. A significant reduction in normalized Chao1 diversity was observed in multiple sclerosis patients versus controls.

The sequence derives from a girl between 2 and 17 years old with multiple sclerosis. Sequenced sample: blood. The V and J genes are TRBV14 and TRBJ2-6; 9 bases match TRBD1. The CDR3 coding sequence is TGTGCCAGCAGCCGGGACAGGGATTTTTCTGGGGCCAACGTCCTGACTTTC. Protein sequence: CASSRDRDFSGANVLTF.